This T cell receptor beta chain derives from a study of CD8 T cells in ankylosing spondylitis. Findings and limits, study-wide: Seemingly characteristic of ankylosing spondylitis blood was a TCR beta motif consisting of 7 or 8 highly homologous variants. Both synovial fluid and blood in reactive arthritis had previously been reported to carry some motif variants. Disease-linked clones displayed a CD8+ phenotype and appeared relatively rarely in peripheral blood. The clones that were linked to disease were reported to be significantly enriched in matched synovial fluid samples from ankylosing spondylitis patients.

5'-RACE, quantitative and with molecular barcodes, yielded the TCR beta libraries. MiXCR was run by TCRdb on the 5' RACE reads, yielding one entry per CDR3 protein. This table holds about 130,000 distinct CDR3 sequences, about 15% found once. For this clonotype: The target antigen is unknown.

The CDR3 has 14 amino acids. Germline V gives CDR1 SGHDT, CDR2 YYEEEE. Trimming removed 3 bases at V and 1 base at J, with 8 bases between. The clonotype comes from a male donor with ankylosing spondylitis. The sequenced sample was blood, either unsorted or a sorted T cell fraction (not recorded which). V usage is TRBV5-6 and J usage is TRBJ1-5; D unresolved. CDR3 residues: CASSWSQSNQPQHF. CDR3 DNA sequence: TGTGCCAGCAGCTGGAGTCAGAGCAATCAGCCCCAGCATTTT. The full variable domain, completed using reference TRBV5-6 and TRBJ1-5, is DAGVTQSPTHLIKTRGQQVTLRCSPKSGHDTVSWYQQALGQGPQFIFQYYEEEERQRGNFPDRFSGHQFPNYSSELNVNALLLGDSALYLCASSWSQSNQPQHFGDGTRLSIL.